This T cell receptor beta chain was recovered during a study of memory B cells and T cells in multiple sclerosis. Regarding the study as a whole: Clone-set sizes differed between compartments, so shared clonotype counts needed normalization.

Points on this clone: Antigen unknown.

Produced via immunoSEQ multiplex PCR; TCRdb's table is partial and in-frame only. The table shows more than 12,000 clones, with approximately 70% occurring only once. Trimming left V 2 bases short and J 4 bases short, with 9 bases between. CDR3 length: 14 residues. From germline, CDR1 is MNHNY and CDR2 SVGAGI (reference sequence). The sample was memory (CD45RO+) CD4+ T cells from blood. The chain carries TRBV6-6 and TRBJ1-3, with D perhaps TRBD1 (6 bases). This clonotype originated in a human donor with multiple sclerosis. CDR3 bases: TGTGCCAGCAGTTACCAGGGGTCGGGAAACACCATATATTTT. Protein: CASSYQGSGNTIYF.